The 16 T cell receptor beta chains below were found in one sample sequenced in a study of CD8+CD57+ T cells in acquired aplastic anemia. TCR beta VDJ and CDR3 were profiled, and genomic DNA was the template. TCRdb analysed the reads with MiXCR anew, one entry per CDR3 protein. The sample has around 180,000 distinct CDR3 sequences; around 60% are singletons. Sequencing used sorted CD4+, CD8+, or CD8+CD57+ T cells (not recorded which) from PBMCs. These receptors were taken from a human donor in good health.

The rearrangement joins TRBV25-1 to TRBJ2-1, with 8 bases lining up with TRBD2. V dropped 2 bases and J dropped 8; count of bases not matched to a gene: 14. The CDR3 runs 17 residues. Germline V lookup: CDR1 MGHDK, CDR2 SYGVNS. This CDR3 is CASSELVGRGTYDEQFF. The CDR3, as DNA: TGTGCCAGCAGTGAACTTGTCGGGAGGGGGACTTACGATGAGCAGTTCTTC.

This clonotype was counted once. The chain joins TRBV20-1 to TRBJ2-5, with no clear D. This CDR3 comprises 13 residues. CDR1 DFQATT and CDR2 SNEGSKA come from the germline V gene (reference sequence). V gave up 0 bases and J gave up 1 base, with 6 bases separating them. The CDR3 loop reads CSARDQPQETQYF. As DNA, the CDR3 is TGCAGTGCTAGAGATCAGCCCCAAGAGACCCAGTACTTC.

The CDR3 here is CASSLVSGSLFF. Here the CDR3 DNA reads TGTGCCAGCAGCTTAGTCAGCGGGAGCCTGTTCTTC. The V gene is TRBV7-2, the J gene TRBJ2-1; the match to TRBD2 covers 8 bases. Germline CDR1 SGHTA, CDR2 FQGNSA. Unmatched junction bases numbered 5, after V lost 1 base and J lost 15 bases. The CDR3 totals 12 residues.

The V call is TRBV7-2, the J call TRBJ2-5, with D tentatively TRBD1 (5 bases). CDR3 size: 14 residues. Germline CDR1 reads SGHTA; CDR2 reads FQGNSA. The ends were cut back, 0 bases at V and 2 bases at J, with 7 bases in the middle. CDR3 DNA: TGTGCCAGCAGCTTAGCAGGGGTACAAGAGACCCAGTACTTC. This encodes CASSLAGVQETQYF.

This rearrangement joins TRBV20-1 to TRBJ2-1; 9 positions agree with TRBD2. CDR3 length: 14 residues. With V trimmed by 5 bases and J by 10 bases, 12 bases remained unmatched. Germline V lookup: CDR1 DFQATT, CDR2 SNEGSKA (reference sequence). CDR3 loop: CSAVRTSGLEEQFF. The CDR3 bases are TGCAGTGCTGTAAGAACTAGCGGGTTAGAGGAGCAGTTCTTC.

CDR3 in amino acids: CASSSQGMNTEAFF. CDR3 DNA sequence: TGTGCCAGTAGTAGCCAGGGCATGAACACTGAAGCTTTCTTT. This chain joins TRBV19 and TRBJ1-1; D might be TRBD1 (5 bases). This CDR3 is 14 amino acids long. Germline V CDR1 and CDR2: LNHDA, SQIVND (reference sequence). V was trimmed by 4 bases and J by 0 bases, leaving 9 bases between them.

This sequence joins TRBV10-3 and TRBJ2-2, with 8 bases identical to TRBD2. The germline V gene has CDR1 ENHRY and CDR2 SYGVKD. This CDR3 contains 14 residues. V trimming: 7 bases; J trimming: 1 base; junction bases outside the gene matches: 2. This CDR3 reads CAITSGRNTGELFF. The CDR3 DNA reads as TGTGCCATCACAAGCGGGAGGAACACCGGGGAGCTGTTTTTT.

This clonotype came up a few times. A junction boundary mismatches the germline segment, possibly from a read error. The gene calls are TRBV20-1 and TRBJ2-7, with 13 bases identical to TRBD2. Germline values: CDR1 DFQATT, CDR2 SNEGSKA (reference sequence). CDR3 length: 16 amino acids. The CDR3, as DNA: TGCAGTGCCAGAGGACTAGCGGGGGCGAGCTCCTACGAGCAGTACTTC. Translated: CSARGLAGASSYEQYF.

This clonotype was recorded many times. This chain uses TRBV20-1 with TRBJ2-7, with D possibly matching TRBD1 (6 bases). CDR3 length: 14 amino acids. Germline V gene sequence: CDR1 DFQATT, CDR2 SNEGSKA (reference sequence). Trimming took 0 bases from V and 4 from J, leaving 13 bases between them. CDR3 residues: CSARDLKQGYEQYF. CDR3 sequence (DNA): TGCAGTGCTAGAGACCTAAAACAGGGTTACGAGCAGTACTTC.

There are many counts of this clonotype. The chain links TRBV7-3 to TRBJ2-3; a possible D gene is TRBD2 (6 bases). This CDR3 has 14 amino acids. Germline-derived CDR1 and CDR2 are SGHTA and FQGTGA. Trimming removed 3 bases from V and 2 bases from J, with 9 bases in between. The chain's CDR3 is CASSFGGITDTQYF. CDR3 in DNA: TGTGCCAGCAGCTTCGGAGGGATCACAGATACGCAGTATTTT.

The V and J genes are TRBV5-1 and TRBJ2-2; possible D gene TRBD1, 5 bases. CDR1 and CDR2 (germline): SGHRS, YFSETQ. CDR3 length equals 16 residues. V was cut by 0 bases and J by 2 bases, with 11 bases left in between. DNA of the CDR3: TGCGCCAGCAGCTTGGTCGCACAGGCCAACACCGGGGAGCTGTTTTTT. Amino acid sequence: CASSLVAQANTGELFF.

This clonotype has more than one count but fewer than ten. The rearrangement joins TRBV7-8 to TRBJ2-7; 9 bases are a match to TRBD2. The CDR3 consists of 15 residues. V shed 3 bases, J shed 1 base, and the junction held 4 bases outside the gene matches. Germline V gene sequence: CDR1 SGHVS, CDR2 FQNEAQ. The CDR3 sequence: CASSLGGGASYEQYF. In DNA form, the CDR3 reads TGTGCCAGCAGCTTGGGCGGGGGGGCTTCCTACGAGCAGTACTTC.

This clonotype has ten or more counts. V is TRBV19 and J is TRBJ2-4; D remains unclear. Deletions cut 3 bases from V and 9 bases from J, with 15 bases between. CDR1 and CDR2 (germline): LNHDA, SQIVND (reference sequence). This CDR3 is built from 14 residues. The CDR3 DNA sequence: TGTGCCAGTAGTATCACCGGGCCCTTCCCCATTCAGTACTTC. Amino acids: CASSITGPFPIQYF.

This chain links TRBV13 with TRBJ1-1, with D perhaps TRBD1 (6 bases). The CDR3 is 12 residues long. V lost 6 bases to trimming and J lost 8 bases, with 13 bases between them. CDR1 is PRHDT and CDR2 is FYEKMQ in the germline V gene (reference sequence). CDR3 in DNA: TGTGCCAGCAGTTCGAGGGGGGAAGAAGCTTTCTTT. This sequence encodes CASSSRGEEAFF.

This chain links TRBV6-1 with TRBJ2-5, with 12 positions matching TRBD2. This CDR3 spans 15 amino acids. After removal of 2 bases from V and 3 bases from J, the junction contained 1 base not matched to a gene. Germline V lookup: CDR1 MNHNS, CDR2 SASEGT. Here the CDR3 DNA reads TGTGCCAGCAGTGAACTAGCGGGAGGGAAAGAGACCCAGTACTTC. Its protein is CASSELAGGKETQYF.

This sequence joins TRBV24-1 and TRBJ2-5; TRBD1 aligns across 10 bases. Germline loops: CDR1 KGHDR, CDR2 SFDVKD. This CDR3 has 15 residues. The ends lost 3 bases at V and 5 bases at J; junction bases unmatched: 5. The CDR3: CATSDRQGAGETQYF. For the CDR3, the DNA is TGTGCCACCAGTGATCGACAGGGGGCCGGGGAGACCCAGTACTTC.